This entry features one T cell receptor beta chain sequence. These data are taken from a study of blood T cell repertoires in COVID-19. Study-level background: Material from acute and convalescent COVID-19 was sourced from the United States, Italy and Spain.

Only in-frame clones appear in the TCRdb table, and some are missing; sequencing was by immunoSEQ multiplex PCR. The sample lists 250,000 to 300,000 clones, 80% to 90% seen once, with over 9.5% in the top ten. The source is a young woman with COVID-19, enrolled during active disease. Sequencing input: peripheral blood.

CDR3: CASSPRGIRGEQYF. CDR3 bases: TGTGCCAGCAGCCCCAGGGGGATCCGCGGCGAGCAGTACTTC. V usage is TRBV28 and J usage is TRBJ2-7, with 7 bases aligning to TRBD1. The V gene's germline CDR1 is MDHEN and CDR2 SYDVKM. V shed 6 bases, J shed 6 bases, and the junction held 11 bases outside the gene matches. There are 14 residues in the CDR3.